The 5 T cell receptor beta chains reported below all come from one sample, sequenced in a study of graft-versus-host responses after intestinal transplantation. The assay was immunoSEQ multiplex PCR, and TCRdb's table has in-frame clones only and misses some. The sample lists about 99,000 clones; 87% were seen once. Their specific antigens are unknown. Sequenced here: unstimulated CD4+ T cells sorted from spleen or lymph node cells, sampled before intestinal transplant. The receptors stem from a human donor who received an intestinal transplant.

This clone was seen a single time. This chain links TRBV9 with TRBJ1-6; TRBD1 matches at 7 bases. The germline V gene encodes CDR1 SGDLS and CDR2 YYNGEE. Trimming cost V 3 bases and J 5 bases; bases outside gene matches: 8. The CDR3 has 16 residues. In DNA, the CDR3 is TGTGCCAGCAGCGCGGACTTAACAGGGGATAATTCACCCCTCCACTTT. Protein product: CASSADLTGDNSPLHF.

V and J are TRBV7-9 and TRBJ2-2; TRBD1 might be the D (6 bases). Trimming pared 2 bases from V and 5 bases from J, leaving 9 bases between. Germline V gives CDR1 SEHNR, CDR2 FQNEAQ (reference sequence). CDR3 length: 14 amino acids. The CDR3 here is CASSLRGGTGELFF. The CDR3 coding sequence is TGTGCCAGCAGCTTAAGAGGGGGTACCGGGGAGCTGTTTTTT. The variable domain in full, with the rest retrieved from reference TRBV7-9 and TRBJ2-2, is DTGVSQNPRHKITKRGQNVTFRCDPISEHNRLYWYRQTLGQGPEFLTYFQNEAQLEKSRLLSDRFSAERPKGSFSTLEIQRTEQGDSAMYLCASSLRGGTGELFFGEGSRLTVL.

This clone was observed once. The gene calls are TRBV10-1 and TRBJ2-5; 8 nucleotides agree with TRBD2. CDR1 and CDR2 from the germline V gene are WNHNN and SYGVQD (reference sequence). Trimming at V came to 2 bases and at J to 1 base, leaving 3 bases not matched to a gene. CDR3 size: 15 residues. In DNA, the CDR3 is TGCGCCAGCAGTGAGAACGGGGGGGCCCAAGAGACCCAGTACTTC. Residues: CASSENGGAQETQYF.

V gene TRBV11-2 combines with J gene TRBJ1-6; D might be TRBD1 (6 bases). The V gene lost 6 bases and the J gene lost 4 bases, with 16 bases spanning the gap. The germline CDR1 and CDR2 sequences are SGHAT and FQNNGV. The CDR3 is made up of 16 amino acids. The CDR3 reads CASRNLGQPYNSPLHF. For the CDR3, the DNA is TGTGCCAGCAGGAACCTAGGACAGCCTTATAATTCACCCCTCCACTTT.

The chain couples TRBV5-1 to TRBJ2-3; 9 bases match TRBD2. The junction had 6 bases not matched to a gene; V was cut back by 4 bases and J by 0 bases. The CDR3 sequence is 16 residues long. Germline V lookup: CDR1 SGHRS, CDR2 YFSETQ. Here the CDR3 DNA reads TGCGCCAGCAGCCTCGGGACTAGCTTTAGCACAGATACGCAGTATTTT. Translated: CASSLGTSFSTDTQYF.